The next 29 T cell receptor beta chains were all read from a single sample in a study of Tregs in tolerant kidney transplant recipients. The repertoire was sequenced with immunoSEQ multiplex PCR; TCRdb's copy has only in-frame clones and lacks some. This table holds roughly 250,000 clones, approximately 84% found once. Source material: CD4+ T cells from blood. The receptors shown here come from a human donor in good health.

The V gene is TRBV4-1, the J gene TRBJ1-2; D remains unclear. Trimming cost V 1 base and J 4 bases, with 13 bases left between them. This CDR3 is built from 15 residues. Germline CDR1 reads MGHRA; CDR2 reads YSYEKL. The CDR3 sequence: CASSQGALVGYGYTF. In nucleotides, the CDR3 is TGCGCCAGCAGCCAAGGAGCCCTAGTGGGCTATGGCTACACCTTC.

This clone appeared a few times. The chain uses TRBV5-1 and TRBJ2-5; TRBD1 is a possible D gene (5 bases). Germline V gives CDR1 SGHRS, CDR2 YFSETQ. The CDR3 covers 17 residues. V was pared by 0 bases and J by 1 base, with 16 bases between. DNA for the CDR3: TGCGCCAGCAGCTTGGATGGTAGGGGTCAGACCCAAGAGACCCAGTACTTC. It is translated as CASSLDGRGQTQETQYF.

In its sample, this clone was seen a few times. The V call is TRBV11-2, the J call TRBJ1-2; the match to TRBD1 covers 8 bases. V shed 5 bases, J shed 6 bases, and the junction held 17 bases outside the gene matches. This CDR3 region has 17 residues. Per the germline V gene, CDR1 is SGHAT and CDR2 is FQNNGV. The CDR3 sequence: CASSQGGSRGRGNGYTF. CDR3 in DNA: TGTGCCAGCAGCCAGGGCGGGAGCAGGGGGCGAGGTAATGGCTACACCTTC.

Only a few counts were recorded for this clone. The chain carries TRBV5-4 and TRBJ1-3; possibly TRBD1 for D (6 bases). V gave up 3 bases and J gave up 8 bases, with 18 bases separating them. Germline CDR1 and CDR2: SGHNT and YYREEE (reference sequence). The CDR3 has 15 residues. The CDR3 loop is CASSYPGQRQDTIYF. The CDR3 DNA follows: TGTGCCAGCAGCTATCCGGGACAAAGGCAAGACACCATATATTTT.

This clone turned up a few times. The chain joins TRBV11-2 to TRBJ1-2, with TRBD1 matching 9 bases. The CDR3 totals 16 residues. V lost 5 bases, J lost 4 bases, and 11 bases stayed unmatched. In germline, CDR1 is SGHAT, CDR2 FQNNGV. CDR3: CASSLRPGTGLYGYTF. In nucleotides, the CDR3 is TGTGCCAGCAGCCTTCGTCCCGGGACAGGGCTCTATGGCTACACCTTC.

This sequence joins TRBV18 and TRBJ2-5; D may be TRBD1 (5 bases). The CDR3 has 15 residues. CDR1 and CDR2 (germline): KGHSH, LQKENI. The V gene lost 3 bases and the J gene lost 5 bases, with 16 bases spanning the gap. In DNA form, the CDR3 reads TGTGCCAGCTCACCGGCTTCTGGGTGGGGCGAGACCCAGTACTTC. Translation: CASSPASGWGETQYF.

This chain uses TRBV6-1 with TRBJ1-3, with a tentative D call TRBD1 (5 bases). The V and J ends lost 2 bases and 3 bases respectively, with 14 bases between them. The CDR3 spans 16 residues. Germline V CDR1 and CDR2: MNHNS, SASEGT. Here the CDR3 DNA reads TGTGCCAGCAGTGAAATCGACAGATTAGTTGGAAACACCATATATTTT. Its protein product is CASSEIDRLVGNTIYF.

This rearrangement joins TRBV5-8 to TRBJ1-1; D ambiguous. Germline CDR1 reads SGHTS; CDR2 reads YDEGEE. The CDR3 has 15 residues. V was cut by 4 bases and J by 0 bases, with 13 bases left in between. The chain's CDR3 is CASSPINAVNTEAFF. The CDR3 bases are TGTGCCAGCAGCCCCATAAACGCTGTGAACACTGAAGCTTTCTTT.

A single count supports this clone. V usage is TRBV5-1 and J usage is TRBJ2-3; 9 nucleotides agree with TRBD1. CDR3 length: 14 residues. Looked up from germline, CDR1 is SGHRS and CDR2 is YFSETQ. V was pared by 7 bases and J by 4 bases, with 7 bases of the junction left unmatched. This CDR3 reads CASGRQGGPDTQYF. CDR3 coding DNA: TGCGCCAGCGGGCGACAGGGGGGGCCAGATACGCAGTATTTT. Using reference TRBV5-1 and TRBJ2-3 for the parts outside the CDR3, the full variable domain is KAGVTQTPRYLIKTRGQQVTLSCSPISGHRSVSWYQQTPGQGLQFLFEYFSETQRNKGNFPGRFSGRQFSNSRSEMNVSTLELGDSALYLCASGRQGGPDTQYFGPGTRLTVL.

The CDR3 sequence is CASSPPGTGGRETEAFF. The CDR3 DNA sequence: TGTGCCAGCTCACCACCCGGGACAGGGGGCCGGGAGACTGAAGCTTTCTTT. The J gene is TRBJ1-1, the V gene TRBV18, with 12 bases matching TRBD1. The CDR3 covers 17 residues. V was clipped by 0 bases and J by 5 bases; unmatched bases: 7. Germline CDR1 KGHSH, CDR2 LQKENI.

V gene TRBV10-2 combines with J gene TRBJ1-1; TRBD1 matches 8 bases. The junction had 7 bases not matched to a gene; V was cut back by 3 bases and J by 1 base. CDR1 and CDR2 (germline): WSHSY, SAAADI. The CDR3 is 16 residues long. The DNA for the CDR3 is TGCGCCAGCAGTGATCCTTCGGGACAGGAGAACACTGAAGCTTTCTTT. Translated: CASSDPSGQENTEAFF.

The chain combines TRBV5-1 with TRBJ2-2; possibly TRBD1 for D (7 bases). The CDR3 length is 15 residues. V gave up 0 bases and J gave up 12 bases, with 18 bases separating them. The germline V gene has CDR1 SGHRS and CDR2 YFSETQ. CDR3 in amino acids: CASSLVQGGKVKLFF. CDR3 nucleotides: TGCGCCAGCAGCTTGGTCCAGGGGGGAAAGGTGAAGCTGTTTTTT.

J is TRBJ2-5 and V is TRBV5-1; 14 nucleotides agree with TRBD2. After removal of 3 bases from V and 4 bases from J, the junction contained 11 bases not matched to a gene. The germline gives CDR1 SGHRS, CDR2 YFSETQ. This CDR3 is 18 amino acids long. The CDR3 sequence: CASSSQGLAGAGGETQYF. CDR3 sequence (DNA): TGCGCCAGCAGCTCGCAGGGACTAGCGGGAGCGGGAGGAGAGACCCAGTACTTC.

The chain links TRBV15 to TRBJ2-1, with D uncertain. The CDR3 has 16 residues. Germline CDR1 reads LNHNV; CDR2 reads YYDKDF (reference sequence). The V end lost 0 bases, the J end lost 0 bases, and 9 bases lay between the germline ends. The CDR3 loop is CATSRERQSSYNEQFF. CDR3 bases: TGTGCCACCAGCAGAGAACGTCAAAGCTCCTACAATGAGCAGTTCTTC.

The rearrangement joins TRBV29-1 to TRBJ2-7, with D possibly TRBD1 on 5 matching bases. The CDR3 is made up of 13 amino acids. With 5 bases removed from V and 2 bases from J, the gap between germline ends came to 13 bases. Per the germline V gene, CDR1 is SQVTM and CDR2 is ANQGSEA. The CDR3 DNA reads as TGCAGCGTTCAGGGCCCTACAGCCTACGAGCAGTACTTC. Translated: CSVQGPTAYEQYF.

This chain connects TRBV6-5 to TRBJ2-5, with D uncertain. With the DNA end fitting TRBJ2-7 better, the J assignment may be wrong. The CDR3 spans 15 residues. CDR1 is MNHEY, CDR2 SVGAGI, per germline. The CDR3 sequence is CASRVAGFGAYEQYF. CDR3 DNA: TGTGCCAGCAGGGTCGCTGGGTTTGGTGCCTACGAGCAGTACTTC.

This clone was seen only once. The CDR3 here is CASSRSTGRNEKLFF. The CDR3 DNA is TGTGCCAGCAGCCGATCGACAGGGAGAAATGAAAAACTGTTTTTT. This chain joins TRBV5-4 and TRBJ1-4, with TRBD1 matching 7 bases. The trim removed 4 bases at V and 5 bases at J, leaving 8 bases unmatched. Germline V gene data show CDR1 as SGHNT and CDR2 as YYREEE (reference sequence). The CDR3 covers 15 residues.

This clone was detected once. The same CDR3 is also encoded by other DNA sequences in this sample. The chain is built from TRBV13 and TRBJ2-5; TRBD1 matches 9 bases. With 1 base clipped from V and 4 bases from J, the junction kept 7 bases outside the gene matches. Looked up from germline, CDR1 is PRHDT and CDR2 is FYEKMQ (reference sequence). There are 16 residues in the CDR3. The CDR3 bases are TGTGCCAGCAGCTTAGCGGACGGGACAGGGCGAGAGACCCAGTACTTC. It is translated as CASSLADGTGRETQYF.

J is TRBJ1-1 and V is TRBV18; D call uncertain. The CDR3 length is 14 residues. Trimming pared 4 bases from V and 0 bases from J, leaving 9 bases between. Germline V lookup: CDR1 KGHSH, CDR2 LQKENI. CDR3: CASSRGQVNTEAFF. The CDR3 DNA is TGTGCCAGCTCACGCGGCCAGGTGAACACTGAAGCTTTCTTT.

This chain connects TRBV7-9 to TRBJ1-5; D may be TRBD1 (6 bases). This CDR3 has 12 amino acids. Trimming removed 7 bases from V and 5 bases from J, with 9 bases in between. Per the germline V gene, CDR1 is SEHNR and CDR2 is FQNEAQ (reference sequence). The chain's CDR3 is CASMGGYQPQHF. As DNA, the CDR3 is TGTGCCAGCATGGGGGGCTATCAGCCCCAGCATTTT.

The chain is built from TRBV18 and TRBJ2-1, with D possibly being TRBD1 (5 bases). This CDR3 contains 12 residues. Per germline, CDR1 KGHSH and CDR2 LQKENI. V was trimmed by 3 bases and J by 9 bases, leaving 9 bases between them. CDR3 residues: CASSPADSEQFF. CDR3 DNA: TGTGCCAGCTCACCGGCCGACAGTGAGCAGTTCTTC.

This clone appeared once. The CDR3 is CASSLLRQGPYGYTF. CDR3 coding DNA: TGTGCCAGCAGCTTACTTCGACAGGGCCCCTATGGCTACACCTTC. The V and J genes are TRBV7-8 and TRBJ1-2; the match to TRBD1 covers 7 bases. V lost 2 bases and J lost 4; bases outside the gene matches: 7. The CDR3 consists of 15 residues. The V gene's germline CDR1 is SGHVS and CDR2 FQNEAQ. Complete variable domain (other parts from reference TRBV7-8 and TRBJ1-2): GAGVSQSPRYKVAKRGQDVALRCDPISGHVSLFWYQQALGQGPEFLTYFQNEAQLDKSGLPSDRFFAERPEGSVSTLKIQRTQQEDSAVYLCASSLLRQGPYGYTFGSGTRLTVV.

With respect to this clone: The same CDR3 also results from other DNA sequences found in this sample. The J gene is TRBJ2-5, the V gene TRBV2; a weak D match, TRBD2 (6 bases). The CDR3 runs 16 residues. The V end was cut by 5 bases, the J end by 4 bases, with 20 bases between. Looked up from germline, CDR1 is SNHLY and CDR2 is FYNNEI. CDR3 region: CASSPRLGRLGETQYF. CDR3 bases: TGTGCCAGCAGTCCAAGACTAGGAAGGTTGGGAGAGACCCAGTACTTC. The whole variable domain, filled in from reference TRBV2 and TRBJ2-5, reads EPEVTQTPSHQVTQMGQEVILRCVPISNHLYFYWYRQILGQKVEFLVSFYNNEISEKSEIFDDQFSVERPDGSNFTLKIRSTKLEDSAMYFCASSPRLGRLGETQYFGPGTRLLVL.

This rearrangement joins TRBV21-1 to TRBJ2-7; the DNA was not used to check the table's D call, TRBD2. TRBV21-1 is recorded as a pseudogene. This CDR3 region has 14 residues. CDR3 protein: CASRTSGNFYEQYF. CDR3 sequence (DNA): TGTGCCAGCAGGACTAGCGGGAATTTCTACGAGCAGTACTTC.

This clone was detected only once. The chain uses TRBV7-2 and TRBJ1-4; possibly TRBD1 for D (5 bases). Trimming stripped 5 bases from V and 10 bases from J, with 17 bases between. There are 14 residues in the CDR3. CDR1 is SGHTA, CDR2 FQGNSA, per germline. CDR3 sequence reads: CASSEGRPPRKLFF. Here the CDR3 DNA reads TGTGCCAGCAGCGAGGGGCGGCCACCCCGAAAACTGTTTTTT.

Details on this clone: At the DNA level, this CDR3 is encoded by other sequences in the same sample as well. This sequence joins TRBV6-5 and TRBJ2-1; 10 nucleotides agree with TRBD2. The length of the CDR3 is 15 residues. The V and J ends lost 2 bases and 4 bases, in that order; junction bases with no gene match: 2. Germline values: CDR1 MNHEY, CDR2 SVGAGI. The CDR3, as DNA: TGTGCCAGCAGTTACGGACTAGCGGTATACAATGAGCAGTTCTTC. Residues: CASSYGLAVYNEQFF.

J is TRBJ2-3 and V is TRBV5-4; 13 nucleotides line up with TRBD2. Per the germline V gene, CDR1 is SGHNT and CDR2 is YYREEE (reference sequence). CDR3 length: 17 residues. With 4 bases clipped from V and 5 bases from J, the junction kept 10 bases outside the gene matches. The CDR3, as DNA: TGTGCCAGCAGCCCACGACTAGCGGGGGGTTCCGGAGATACGCAGTATTTT. This translates into CASSPRLAGGSGDTQYF.

This clone was observed once. The rearrangement links TRBV30 to TRBJ1-6, with TRBD1 matching over 7 bases. CDR1 is GTSNPN and CDR2 is SVGIG in the germline V gene (reference sequence). The CDR3 covers 15 residues. Unmatched junction bases numbered 10, after V lost 5 bases and J lost 6 bases. The CDR3 spells CAWGTIGTANSPLHF. In DNA, the CDR3 is TGTGCCTGGGGGACAATCGGGACAGCTAATTCACCCCTCCACTTT.

This chain joins TRBV7-9 and TRBJ2-1, with a possible D match to TRBD1 (5 bases). V lost 3 bases to trimming and J lost 9 bases, with 15 bases between them. The CDR3 totals 14 residues. Germline V gives CDR1 SEHNR, CDR2 FQNEAQ (reference sequence). This chain's CDR3 is CASSFALWQGEQFF. CDR3 nucleotide sequence: TGTGCCAGCAGCTTCGCCTTATGGCAGGGTGAGCAGTTCTTC.